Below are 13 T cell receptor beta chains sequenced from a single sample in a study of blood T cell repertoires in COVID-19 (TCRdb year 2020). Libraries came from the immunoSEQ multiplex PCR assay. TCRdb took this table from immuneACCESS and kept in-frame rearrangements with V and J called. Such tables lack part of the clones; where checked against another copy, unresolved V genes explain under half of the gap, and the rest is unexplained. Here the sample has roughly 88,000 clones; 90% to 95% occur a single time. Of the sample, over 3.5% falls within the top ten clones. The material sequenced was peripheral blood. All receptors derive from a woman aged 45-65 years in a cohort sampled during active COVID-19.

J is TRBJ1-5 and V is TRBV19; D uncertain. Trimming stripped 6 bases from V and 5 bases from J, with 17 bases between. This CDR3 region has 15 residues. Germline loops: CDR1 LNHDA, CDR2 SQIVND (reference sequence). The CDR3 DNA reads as TGTGCCAGTAGCCTTACGGGATACAGCGATCAGCCCCAGCATTTT. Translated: CASSLTGYSDQPQHF.

The CDR3 sequence: CASSQGTAGEQFF. CDR3 nucleotides: TGCGCCAGCAGCCAGGGGACAGCCGGGGAGCAGTTCTTC. The rearrangement uses TRBV5-1 and TRBJ2-1, with TRBD1 matching 7 bases. The CDR3 contains 13 residues. Germline V gene data show CDR1 as SGHRS and CDR2 as YFSETQ. The V and J ends lost 4 bases and 10 bases, in that order; junction bases with no gene match: 8.

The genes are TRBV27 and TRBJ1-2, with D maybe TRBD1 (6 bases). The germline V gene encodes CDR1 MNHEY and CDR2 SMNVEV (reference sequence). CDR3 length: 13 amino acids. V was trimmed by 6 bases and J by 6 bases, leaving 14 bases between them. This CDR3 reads CASRTTGTHGYTF. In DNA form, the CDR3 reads TGTGCCAGCAGAACAACAGGGACCCATGGCTACACCTTC.

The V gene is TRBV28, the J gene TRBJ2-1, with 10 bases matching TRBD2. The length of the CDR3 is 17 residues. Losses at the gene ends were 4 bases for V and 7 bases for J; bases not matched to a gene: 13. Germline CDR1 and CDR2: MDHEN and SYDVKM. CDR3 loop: CASSSAGAGGTWNEQFF. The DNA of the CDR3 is TGTGCCAGCAGTTCCGCGGGAGCGGGAGGGACTTGGAATGAGCAGTTCTTC.

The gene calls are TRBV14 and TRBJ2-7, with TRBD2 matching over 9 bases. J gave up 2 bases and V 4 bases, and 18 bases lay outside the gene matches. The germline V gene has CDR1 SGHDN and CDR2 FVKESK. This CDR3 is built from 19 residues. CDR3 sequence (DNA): TGTGCCAGCAGCCGGGGCCATCATTATAGCGGGAGTACCCCCTACGAGCAGTACTTC. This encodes CASSRGHHYSGSTPYEQYF.

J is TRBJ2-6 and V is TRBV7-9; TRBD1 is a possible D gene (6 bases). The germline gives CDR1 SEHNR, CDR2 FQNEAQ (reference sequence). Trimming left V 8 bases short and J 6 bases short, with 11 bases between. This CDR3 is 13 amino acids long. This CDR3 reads CASGRTEANVLTF. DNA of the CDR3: TGTGCCAGCGGACGGACAGAGGCCAACGTCCTGACTTTC.

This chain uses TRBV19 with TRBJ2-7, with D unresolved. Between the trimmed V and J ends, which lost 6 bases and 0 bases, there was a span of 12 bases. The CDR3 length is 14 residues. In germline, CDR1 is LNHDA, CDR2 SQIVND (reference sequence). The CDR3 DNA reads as TGTGCCAGTAGCAAAAAACCGGGCTCCTACGAGCAGTACTTC. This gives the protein CASSKKPGSYEQYF.

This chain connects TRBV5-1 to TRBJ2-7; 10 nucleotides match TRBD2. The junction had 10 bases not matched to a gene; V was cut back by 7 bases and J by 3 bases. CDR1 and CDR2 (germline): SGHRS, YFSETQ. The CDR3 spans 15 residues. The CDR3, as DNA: TGCGCCAGCGGGCTAGCGGGAGACCATGGCTACGAGCAGTACTTC. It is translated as CASGLAGDHGYEQYF.

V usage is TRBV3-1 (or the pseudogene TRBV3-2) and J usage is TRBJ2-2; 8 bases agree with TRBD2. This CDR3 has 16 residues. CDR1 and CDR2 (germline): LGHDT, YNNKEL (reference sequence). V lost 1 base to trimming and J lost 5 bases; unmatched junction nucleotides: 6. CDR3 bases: TGTGCCAGCAGCCAAGTATTCTCTAGCGGGACCGGGGAGCTGTTTTTT. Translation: CASSQVFSSGTGELFF.

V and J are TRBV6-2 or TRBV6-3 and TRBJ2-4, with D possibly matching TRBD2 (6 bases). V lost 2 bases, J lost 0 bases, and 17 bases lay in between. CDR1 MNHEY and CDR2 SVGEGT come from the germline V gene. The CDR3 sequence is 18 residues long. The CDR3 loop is CASSYAVSGTLAKNIQYF. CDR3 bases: TGTGCCAGCAGTTACGCTGTCTCGGGGACTTTAGCCAAAAACATTCAGTACTTC.

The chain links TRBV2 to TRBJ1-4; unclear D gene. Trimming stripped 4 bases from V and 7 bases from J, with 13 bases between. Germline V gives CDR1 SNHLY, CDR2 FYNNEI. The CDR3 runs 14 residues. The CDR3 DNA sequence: TGTGCCAGCAGTGCTGGCACCCGAGGTGAAAAACTGTTTTTT. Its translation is CASSAGTRGEKLFF.

CDR3 nucleotides: TGTGCCAGCAGCTTAGCCGGGACAGGGGGCTATGAGCAGTTCTTC. Translated, it gives CASSLAGTGGYEQFF. This chain uses TRBV11-3 with TRBJ2-1; 12 bases are shared with TRBD1. CDR1 and CDR2 from the germline V gene are SGHNT and YENEEA. The CDR3 has 15 amino acids. After removal of 1 base from V and 8 bases from J, the junction contained 3 bases not matched to a gene.

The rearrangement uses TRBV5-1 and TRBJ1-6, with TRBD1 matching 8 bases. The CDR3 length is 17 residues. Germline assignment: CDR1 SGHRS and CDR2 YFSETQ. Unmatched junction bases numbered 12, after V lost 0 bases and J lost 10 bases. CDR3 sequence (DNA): TGCGCCAGCAGCTTGGAAGGACAGGGCCTTGCCTCGTCACCCCTCCACTTT. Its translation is CASSLEGQGLASSPLHF. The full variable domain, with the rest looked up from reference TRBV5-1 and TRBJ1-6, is KAGVTQTPRYLIKTRGQQVTLSCSPISGHRSVSWYQQTPGQGLQFLFEYFSETQRNKGNFPGRFSGRQFSNSRSEMNVSTLELGDSALYLCASSLEGQGLASSPLHFGNGTRLTVT.